The 11 T cell receptor beta chains presented below share a single source sample, sequenced in a study of shared clonotypes between healthy human individuals. Assay: immunoSEQ multiplex PCR; the TCRdb copy retains only in-frame clones and omits some. The profile shows about 560,000 clones, 70% to 80% of them singletons. The sequenced sample was PBMCs. The receptors come from a woman aged 40 to 50 in good health. Some clones in this sample may be carry-over from other donors' samples.

V and J are TRBV5-8 and TRBJ2-1; weak D call: TRBD1 (6 bases). CDR1 is SGHTS and CDR2 is YDEGEE in the germline V gene. The CDR3 loop spans 15 amino acids. The ends were cut back, 3 bases at V and 0 bases at J, with 10 bases in the middle. For the CDR3, the DNA is TGTGCCAGCAGCTCCACAGGGAGCTCCTACAATGAGCAGTTCTTC. Protein sequence: CASSSTGSSYNEQFF.

This rearrangement joins TRBV2 to TRBJ2-6; the match to TRBD1 covers 7 bases. With 5 bases clipped from V and 1 base from J, the junction kept 8 bases outside the gene matches. The CDR3 is made up of 17 amino acids. Germline CDR1 SNHLY, CDR2 FYNNEI. CDR3 bases: TGTGCCAGCAGTCGCACAGGGGTGTCTTCTGGGGCCAACGTCCTGACTTTC. Encoded protein: CASSRTGVSSGANVLTF.

This clone was detected once. CDR3 sequence: CASSPTGRAHEQYF. The CDR3 DNA sequence: TGTGCCAGCTCACCAACCGGGAGGGCACACGAGCAGTACTTC. This sequence joins TRBV18 and TRBJ2-7; the match to TRBD2 covers 8 bases. In germline, CDR1 is KGHSH, CDR2 LQKENI. CDR3 length: 14 residues. Trimming cost V 2 bases and J 5 bases; bases outside gene matches: 5.

This chain joins TRBV6-4 and TRBJ2-6; a weak D match, TRBD1 (5 bases). This CDR3 spans 17 amino acids. Germline V gives CDR1 MRHNA, CDR2 SNTAGT. The V and J ends lost 0 bases and 0 bases respectively, with 9 bases between them. The CDR3 is CASSDSSGRSGANVLTF. CDR3 nucleotide sequence: TGTGCCAGCAGTGACTCGTCAGGGCGCTCTGGGGCCAACGTCCTGACTTTC.

V gene TRBV2 combines with J gene TRBJ2-5, with D hard to call. The CDR3 contains 12 residues. Germline CDR1 and CDR2: SNHLY and FYNNEI. The ends were cut back, 5 bases at V and 5 bases at J, with 9 bases in the middle. The CDR3 here is CASSWSPETQYF. DNA of the CDR3: TGTGCCAGCAGTTGGTCCCCGGAGACCCAGTACTTC.

The CDR3 nucleotides read TGCGCCAGCAGCCCTCATGGAGTGGTGAACACCGGGGAGCTGTTTTTT. Translation gives CASSPHGVVNTGELFF. The gene calls are TRBV5-1 and TRBJ2-2; no reliable D call. V lost 4 bases and J 1 base, leaving 14 bases between the germline ends. The CDR3 has 16 residues. Looked up from germline, CDR1 is SGHRS and CDR2 is YFSETQ. Complete variable domain (other parts from reference TRBV5-1 and TRBJ2-2): KAGVTQTPRYLIKTRGQQVTLSCSPISGHRSVSWYQQTPGQGLQFLFEYFSETQRNKGNFPGRFSGRQFSNSRSEMNVSTLELGDSALYLCASSPHGVVNTGELFFGEGSRLTVL.

The CDR3 DNA is TGCGCCAGCAGCCAAGAGGGCAGATCGGATACGCAGTATTTT. This sequence encodes CASSQEGRSDTQYF. V and J are TRBV4-3 and TRBJ2-3; D not resolved. Germline-derived CDR1 and CDR2 are LGHNA and YSLEER. The V and J ends lost 0 bases and 6 bases respectively, with 10 bases between them. CDR3 length: 14 residues.

This sequence joins TRBV20-1 and TRBJ2-7; 7 bases are a match to TRBD2. The junction had 2 bases not matched to a gene; V was cut back by 3 bases and J by 6 bases. From germline, CDR1 is DFQATT and CDR2 SNEGSKA (reference sequence). The CDR3 runs to 11 residues. The CDR3 coding sequence is TGCAGTGCTAGGACTAGCTCCGAGCAGTACTTC. Protein sequence: CSARTSSEQYF.

The genes are TRBV7-8 and TRBJ2-2; D gene uncertain. Germline CDR1 reads SGHVS; CDR2 reads FQNEAQ. The CDR3 has 12 amino acids. Trimming took off 2 bases at V and 7 bases at J, with 5 bases between the two ends. The CDR3 here is CASSLILGELFF. The CDR3 DNA reads TGTGCCAGCAGCTTAATCCTCGGGGAGCTGTTTTTT. The full variable domain, rest sourced from reference TRBV7-8 and TRBJ2-2, is GAGVSQSPRYKVAKRGQDVALRCDPISGHVSLFWYQQALGQGPEFLTYFQNEAQLDKSGLPSDRFFAERPEGSVSTLKIQRTQQEDSAVYLCASSLILGELFFGEGSRLTVL.

The chain links TRBV9 to TRBJ1-2; perhaps TRBD1 as D (5 bases). The CDR3 sequence is 13 residues long. The germline V gene has CDR1 SGDLS and CDR2 YYNGEE. V shed 7 bases and J shed 3 bases, with 13 bases lying between them. CDR3 amino acids: CASLGEGHYGYTF. CDR3 coding DNA: TGTGCCAGCCTGGGGGAGGGGCACTATGGCTACACCTTC. Full variable domain (outside the CDR3, taken from reference TRBV9 and TRBJ1-2): DSGVTQTPKHLITATGQRVTLRCSPRSGDLSVYWYQQSLDQGLQFLIQYYNGEERAKGNILERFSAQQFPDLHSELNLSSLELGDSALYFCASLGEGHYGYTFGSGTRLTVV.

As concerns this clone: Other DNA sequences in this sample translate to the same CDR3. The chain joins TRBV5-1 to TRBJ2-5; 13 bases line up with TRBD2. The CDR3 has 16 amino acids. V shed 2 bases, J shed 5 bases, and the junction held 6 bases outside the gene matches. The germline gives CDR1 SGHRS, CDR2 YFSETQ. DNA for the CDR3: TGCGCCAGCAGCTTAGGACTAGCGGGAGTCGGGGAGACCCAGTACTTC. Protein sequence: CASSLGLAGVGETQYF.